These 8 T cell receptor beta chains were sequenced from one sample in a study of T cells after yellow fever vaccination. TCRdb used MiXCR to reprocess the 5' RACE reads, holding one entry per CDR3 protein. The sample contains some 220,000 distinct CDR3 sequences, roughly 3.3% of which appear only once. This specimen consisted of CD4+ T cells sorted from PBMCs, obtained 10 days after the yellow fever booster vaccination. These receptors were obtained from a man younger than 30 who received the YFV17D yellow fever vaccine.

The sample holds a few counts of this clonotype. This chain connects TRBV20-1 to TRBJ2-5; 9 bases align to TRBD1. The germline V gene has CDR1 DFQATT and CDR2 SNEGSKA (reference sequence). This CDR3 spans 15 amino acids. Losses at the gene ends were 6 bases for V and 5 bases for J; bases not matched to a gene: 13. The CDR3 DNA follows: TGCAGTGCGCAACAGGGGGCGCGGACCGGGGAGACCCAGTACTTC. Protein: CSAQQGARTGETQYF.

The chain uses TRBV11-2 and TRBJ1-2; the D gene is possibly TRBD1 (5 bases). The CDR3 extends over 17 amino acids. Trimming left V 7 bases short and J 5 bases short, with 26 bases between. Germline values: CDR1 SGHAT, CDR2 FQNNGV. CDR3 loop: CASTRSGGSGVGYGYTF. Here the CDR3 DNA reads TGTGCCAGCACCCGATCCGGGGGATCGGGCGTGGGGTATGGCTACACCTTC.

This clonotype occurred many times. This chain links TRBV4-1 with TRBJ2-2; D gene ambiguous. V dropped 1 base and J dropped 4 bases, with 4 bases sitting between them. The CDR3 contains 13 residues. Per the germline V gene, CDR1 is MGHRA and CDR2 is YSYEKL. The chain's CDR3 is CASSQASTGELFF. The DNA of the CDR3 is TGCGCCAGCAGCCAAGCGTCCACCGGGGAGCTGTTTTTT.

The chain joins TRBV18 to TRBJ2-6, with TRBD2 matching 8 bases. Germline CDR1 KGHSH, CDR2 LQKENI. The CDR3 totals 18 residues. With V trimmed by 3 bases and J by 3 bases, 10 bases remained unmatched. DNA of the CDR3: TGTGCCAGCTCACCCCCGACCGGGGGGGCTATTGGGGCCAACGTCCTGACTTTC. Translating gives CASSPPTGGAIGANVLTF.

This clonotype was seen ten or more times. This rearrangement joins TRBV27 to TRBJ1-1; the D is unclear. V lost 2 bases to trimming and J lost 3 bases, with 7 bases between them. Germline V gene sequence: CDR1 MNHEY, CDR2 SMNVEV (reference sequence). CDR3 length: 13 residues. CDR3: CASSLGVHTEAFF. CDR3 coding DNA: TGTGCCAGCAGTTTAGGGGTTCACACTGAAGCTTTCTTT.

The chain carries TRBV7-3 and TRBJ2-3; tentative D call: TRBD1 (7 bases). The CDR3 is 15 residues long. Trimming left V 4 bases short and J 5 bases short, with 16 bases between. Germline V gene lookup returns CDR1 SGHTA and CDR2 FQGTGA. The CDR3 sequence: CASSSTQGGEDTQYF. The DNA for the CDR3 is TGTGCCAGCAGCTCCACCCAGGGGGGCGAAGATACGCAGTATTTT.

At least ten counts were recorded for this clonotype. The chain combines TRBV2 with TRBJ2-3; D ambiguous. Germline CDR1 is SNHLY and CDR2 is FYNNEI. V lost 2 bases and J lost 4, with 4 bases in between. The CDR3 is 12 residues long. The CDR3 sequence: CASSELADTQYF. CDR3 nucleotides: TGTGCCAGCAGTGAACTAGCAGATACGCAGTATTTT.

This clonotype was detected only a few times. The chain recombines TRBV10-1 with TRBJ2-2; TRBD1 is a possible D gene (6 bases). Trimming left V 6 bases short and J 0 bases short, with 14 bases between. CDR3 length: 16 residues. Germline V gene data show CDR1 as WNHNN and CDR2 as SYGVQD (reference sequence). The CDR3 DNA reads TGCGCCAGCAGAAACTTGGGGGCTGCGAACACCGGGGAGCTGTTTTTT. Residues: CASRNLGAANTGELFF.